This TCR beta chain was recovered during a study of shared clonotypes between healthy human individuals (dated by TCRdb to the early 2020s). Turning to the overall study: A few men and two women, aged 18 to 49 years, made up the cohort. Each donor's leukapheresis produced roughly between about 0.9 and 9.5 billion PBMCs. For each donor, CD4 naive and CD4 memory were each run on three plates, CD8 naive on two plates, and CD8 memory on one plate. To increase sequencing depth and limit assay-specific biases, different laboratories used diverse techniques to prepare libraries and sequence TCR repertoires. To estimate repertoire size and how much clonotype sharing occurs between individuals, the study deeply sequenced the blood TCR repertoires of five healthy adults. General conclusions and limits of the study: Sampling was limited to blood, and TCR repertoires in tissue likely differ from TCR repertoires in blood. Sharing across a handful of donors was observed for roughly 5% of naive CD4, over 3% of naive CD8, 2% to 2.5% of memory CD4, and about 0.38% of memory CD8 clonotypes. Estimated clonotype richness was generally larger for naive than for memory subsets. The genetic and exposure-history diversity represented was limited by the small number of donors. Clonotypes shared by all four sorted-subset donors showed higher generation probabilities than non-shared clonotypes. Even with the large sequencing depth, rarefaction of the sorted-subset datasets indicated that sequencing was incomplete. Based on pairwise subsampling, the degree of clonotype sharing among donors was expected to be affected by sequencing depth.

Donors were healthy HIV-negative adults with no recently reported acute infections or vaccinations. All donors were Caucasian adults living in Nashville, Tennessee, USA. CD4+ T cells were enriched by magnetic negative selection; naive cells were then positively selected on CD45RA, and the negative fraction formed the memory subset. Blood was obtained by leukapheresis, after which PBMCs were separated by Ficoll-Histopaque density gradient centrifugation and cryopreserved in liquid nitrogen vapor phase. Analytical flow cytometry was used to check the purity and quantity of each magnetically sorted T cell population. From each sorted fraction, genomic DNA was isolated and quantified by UV absorbance on a Nanodrop 2000c. For this clone: Its antigen is still unknown. No quality values exist for individual bases; no much larger clone is one base distant.

At the junction V is shortened by 4 bases and J by 8 bases, with 20 bases in between. Taken from cysteine to phenylalanine, the CDR3 has 16 residues. Of all the DNA, just the CDR3 is kept, 48 bases in frame from base 1. In the germline V gene, CDR1 corresponds to MDHEN and CDR2 to SYDVKM. TCR CDR3 regions were amplified from genomic DNA by multiplex PCR using the deep immunoSEQ assay. For each cell subset, the extracted genomic DNA was distributed evenly across all wells of several immunoSEQ 96-well plates, and each plate served as one replicate. Each replicate PCR for sorted subsets received around 210 ng genomic DNA, equal to 30,000 or so T cell genomes. Purified libraries were measured with a Qubit 3.0 fluorometer, size-checked on a Bioanalyzer 2100, and measured again with the KAPA Library Quantification kit. Every immunoSEQ 96-well plate was sequenced on a separate single-read 150-cycle Illumina NextSeq 550 flow cell. The study's processing was this. The immunoSEQ output contained only junctional sequences without quality scores, so filtering could not match that applied to full-length reads. To assign V/J genes and CDR3, sequences were annotated against IMGT germline references using PyIR, a Python wrapper for IgBLAST v1.9. Any read was removed if the V/J assignment was weak (E-value above 1e-6), the CDR3 was missing, or the read contained stop codons, out-of-frame junctions, or ambiguous translated residues. V3J clonotypes were defined as sequences sharing the same inferred V gene, J gene, and CDR3 amino acid sequence. The percentage overlap between two repertoires was calculated by dividing the number of shared unique clonotypes by the size of the smaller repertoire. RTK rarefaction, the Chao1 estimator, and Recon v2.1 estimates of unobserved clonotypes were used to assess repertoire richness. Generation probabilities were computed with OLGA for all TCRbeta clonotypes obtained by the gDNA method from several donors. TCRdb limited this immuneACCESS table to in-frame rearrangements with V and J called. A share of clones is missing; checked studies link under half to unresolved V genes, and the rest is unexplained. Clone size and the V and J calls come from that table; the DNA yielded D and trimming. The sample yields about 600,000 clones; approximately 97% were counted once. The ten largest clones take up around 0.06% of the sample.

This chain joins TRBV28 to TRBJ1-4, with TRBD1 tentatively as D gene (6 bases match). The receptor was derived from a woman aged 25 to 39 in good health. Material: naive CD4+ T cells sorted from blood. The cell subset or site label, as the study defines it: CD45RA+ positively selected. The CDR3 protein is CASSSPPGGVSEKLFF. The nucleotides are TGTGCCAGCAGTTCCCCTCCGGGGGGCGTAAGCGAAAAACTGTTTTTT.